What follows is one TCR beta chain and its context. Its target is unknown. The data were taken from a study of shared clonotypes between healthy human individuals. The assay was run at deep level. For every subset, genomic DNA was evenly distributed across several immunoSEQ plates. The assay was immunoSEQ multiplex PCR, and TCRdb's table has in-frame clones only and misses some. Of about 2.1 million clones listed, 93% are singletons. Terminally differentiated effector memory CD45RA+ cells were left out of the naive CD8 fraction, which was CD45RO-negative and positively selected for CCR7. General study findings and limits: Memory subsets generally showed smaller estimated richness than naive subsets did.

Specimen: naive CD8+ T cells from PBMCs. The receptor's source is a man aged 18 to 30 in good health. Some clones in this sample may be carry-over from other donors' samples.

CDR3 sequence (DNA): TGTGCCAGCAGCTTAGGGGGAGGAATAGGTGAGCAGTTCTTC. It encodes CASSLGGGIGEQFF. The gene calls are TRBV7-2 and TRBJ2-1, with a tentative D call TRBD2 (6 bases). This CDR3 has 14 amino acids. V was trimmed by 1 base and J by 9 bases, leaving 13 bases between them. The germline V gene has CDR1 SGHTA and CDR2 FQGNSA.